These 25 T cell receptor beta chains came from one sample sequenced in a study of blood T cell repertoires in COVID-19. Profiling relied on immunoSEQ multiplex PCR, and the TCRdb table lists in-frame clones only, not all of them. This table holds about 180,000 clones, approximately 85% found once. What was sequenced was peripheral blood. The receptor source for this set is a human donor with active or convalescent COVID-19. The donor label of this sample is uncertain.

The V call is TRBV19, the J call TRBJ2-7; D unresolved. Per germline, CDR1 LNHDA and CDR2 SQIVND (reference sequence). CDR3 length equals 15 residues. V dropped 6 bases and J dropped 1 base, with 16 bases sitting between them. The CDR3 bases are TGTGCCAGTAGCCTGCTGTACCTAGGATCCTACGAGCAGTACTTC. Protein: CASSLLYLGSYEQYF.

This clone was seen once. V usage is TRBV7-6 and J usage is TRBJ2-1; the match to TRBD1 covers 10 bases. The CDR3 sequence is 15 residues long. The ends lost 1 base at V and 10 bases at J; junction bases unmatched: 7. Per germline, CDR1 SGHVS and CDR2 FNYEAQ. The CDR3 DNA reads TGTGCCAGCAGCTTAGTGGGACAGGGGATCAGGGAGCAGTTCTTC. Its protein is CASSLVGQGIREQFF.

V usage is TRBV5-1 and J usage is TRBJ1-6, with D perhaps matching TRBD1 (5 bases). Per germline, CDR1 SGHRS and CDR2 YFSETQ. Trimming shortened V by 0 bases and J by 9 bases, and 16 bases separated the two germline ends. The CDR3 runs to 16 residues. CDR3 sequence reads: CASSLARTVQGSPLHF. DNA of the CDR3: TGCGCCAGCAGCTTGGCTCGGACGGTGCAGGGTTCACCCCTCCACTTT.

The chain joins TRBV6-5 to TRBJ2-7, with a weak D call TRBD2 (6 bases). From germline, CDR1 is MNHEY and CDR2 SVGAGI. CDR3 length: 13 amino acids. Trimming shortened V by 5 bases and J by 7 bases, and 15 bases separated the two germline ends. Here the CDR3 reads CASSPGTAWEQYF. The CDR3 coding sequence is TGTGCCAGCAGTCCCGGGACTGCGTGGGAGCAGTACTTC.

This chain connects TRBV30 to TRBJ2-5; 10 bases match TRBD2. The germline V gene encodes CDR1 GTSNPN and CDR2 SVGIG (reference sequence). The CDR3 is made up of 14 amino acids. CDR3 bases: TGTGCTCAAGGGCCTAGCGGGAGTGTAGAGACCCAGTACTTC. This sequence encodes CAQGPSGSVETQYF.

This clone was counted once. The chain is built from TRBV18 and TRBJ2-1; 8 nucleotides agree with TRBD1. From germline, CDR1 is KGHSH and CDR2 LQKENI. V was clipped by 3 bases and J by 6 bases; unmatched bases: 10. The CDR3 runs to 16 residues. The CDR3, as DNA: TGTGCCAGCTCACCTCCCACCGGGACAGGAGGCAATGAGCAGTTCTTC. Protein sequence: CASSPPTGTGGNEQFF.

This chain joins TRBV5-1 and TRBJ2-3; 7 nucleotides match TRBD2. The germline V gene has CDR1 SGHRS and CDR2 YFSETQ. V dropped 2 bases and J dropped 1; count of bases not matched to a gene: 4. The length of the CDR3 is 15 residues. The CDR3 DNA sequence: TGCGCCAGCAGCTTAAGCGGGACCCGCACAGATACGCAGTATTTT. Encoded protein: CASSLSGTRTDTQYF.

V usage is TRBV7-9 and J usage is TRBJ1-6, with a possible D match to TRBD1 (5 bases). The CDR3 is 14 residues long. Trimming stripped 5 bases from V and 4 bases from J, with 9 bases between. The germline gives CDR1 SEHNR, CDR2 FQNEAQ (reference sequence). CDR3 nucleotides: TGTGCCAGCAGCGGAGACAGTTATAATTCACCCCTCCACTTT. Amino acid sequence: CASSGDSYNSPLHF. Full variable domain (outside the CDR3, taken from reference TRBV7-9 and TRBJ1-6): DTGVSQNPRHKITKRGQNVTFRCDPISEHNRLYWYRQTLGQGPEFLTYFQNEAQLEKSRLLSDRFSAERPKGSFSTLEIQRTEQGDSAMYLCASSGDSYNSPLHFGNGTRLTVT.

The V gene is TRBV6-5, the J gene TRBJ1-1; D may be TRBD1 (5 bases). The CDR3 extends over 11 amino acids. Per the germline V gene, CDR1 is MNHEY and CDR2 is SVGAGI. V lost 6 bases and J 5 bases, leaving 7 bases between the germline ends. Written as DNA, the CDR3 is TGTGCCAGCAGGCAGGGTACTGAAGCTTTCTTT. It codes for CASRQGTEAFF.

V and J are TRBV7-9 and TRBJ2-1; TRBD1 is a possible D gene (5 bases). Trimming removed 5 bases from V and 7 bases from J, with 18 bases in between. Germline V lookup: CDR1 SEHNR, CDR2 FQNEAQ (reference sequence). The CDR3 covers 15 residues. This chain's CDR3 is CASSRQLDRRNEQFF. In nucleotides, the CDR3 is TGTGCCAGCAGCCGACAGTTGGACCGTAGAAATGAGCAGTTCTTC.

The chain is built from TRBV2 and TRBJ2-5; 12 bases are a match to TRBD2. The CDR3 has 14 amino acids. CDR1 is SNHLY and CDR2 is FYNNEI in the germline V gene. The ends lost 7 bases at V and 10 bases at J; junction bases unmatched: 10. CDR3 sequence reads: CASILSSGRASQYF. Written as DNA, the CDR3 is TGTGCCAGCATCCTATCTAGCGGGAGGGCCAGCCAGTACTTC.

Ten or more counts support this clone. The chain uses TRBV5-1 and TRBJ1-1; D is unclear. CDR1 SGHRS and CDR2 YFSETQ come from the germline V gene. The CDR3 is 15 amino acids. V lost 0 bases and J 8 bases, leaving 17 bases between the germline ends. The CDR3 nucleotides are TGCGCCAGCAGCTTGGAAGGAGACGGACTGAGCGAAGCTTTCTTT. Its translation: CASSLEGDGLSEAFF.

The genes are TRBV9 and TRBJ1-2; D is uncertain. This CDR3 is 12 amino acids long. Per germline, CDR1 SGDLS and CDR2 YYNGEE. V lost 4 bases, J lost 7 bases, and 11 bases lay in between. The CDR3, as DNA: TGTGCCAGCAGCCCGGAGACTGGTGGCTACACCTTC. Amino acid sequence: CASSPETGGYTF.

J is TRBJ2-2 and V is TRBV11-2; TRBD2 aligns across 8 bases. With 5 bases clipped from V and 9 bases from J, the junction kept 14 bases outside the gene matches. Germline lookup yields CDR1 SGHAT and CDR2 FQNNGV. CDR3 length: 16 amino acids. CDR3 nucleotides: TGTGCCAGCAGCCGCCTTGGTAGCGGGATCCACAGGGAGCTGTTTTTT. Encoded protein: CASSRLGSGIHRELFF.

The genes are TRBV9 and TRBJ2-6, with D hard to call. Trimming removed 2 bases at V and 2 bases at J, with 5 bases between. The CDR3 loop spans 14 amino acids. CDR1 SGDLS and CDR2 YYNGEE come from the germline V gene. CDR3 DNA: TGTGCCAGCAGCGTCCCAGCTGGGGCCAACGTCCTGACTTTC. Protein: CASSVPAGANVLTF.

This clone was seen a few times. This chain connects TRBV4-2 to TRBJ1-1; 10 bases match TRBD1. The V gene's germline CDR1 is LGHNA and CDR2 YNFKEQ. The CDR3 is made up of 14 amino acids. V lost 0 bases to trimming and J lost 12 bases; unmatched junction nucleotides: 7. CDR3 amino acids: CASSQEGGTGVTFF. The CDR3 DNA is TGTGCCAGCAGCCAAGAAGGGGGGACAGGGGTCACTTTCTTT.

CDR3 protein: CASSHSGNYEQYF. In DNA, the CDR3 is TGTGCCAGTTCGCACAGCGGTAACTACGAGCAGTACTTC. This rearrangement joins TRBV6-5 to TRBJ2-7; a possible D gene is TRBD2 (5 bases). Germline V lookup: CDR1 MNHEY, CDR2 SVGAGI. CDR3 length: 13 amino acids. Between the trimmed V and J ends, which lost 9 bases and 3 bases, there was a span of 15 bases.

This sequence joins TRBV9 and TRBJ2-1; D perhaps matches TRBD2 (5 bases). The CDR3 extends over 13 amino acids. Germline CDR1 is SGDLS and CDR2 is YYNGEE. V was shortened by 0 bases and J by 10 bases, with 11 bases between the two germline ends. The CDR3 loop reads CASSVDGRREQFF. Here the CDR3 DNA reads TGTGCCAGCAGCGTAGACGGTAGGAGGGAGCAGTTCTTC. The complete variable domain, with remaining parts taken from reference TRBV9 and TRBJ2-1, reads DSGVTQTPKHLITATGQRVTLRCSPRSGDLSVYWYQQSLDQGLQFLIQYYNGEERAKGNILERFSAQQFPDLHSELNLSSLELGDSALYFCASSVDGRREQFFGPGTRLTVL.

The chain links TRBV4-2 to TRBJ1-2; D is undetermined. CDR1 is LGHNA, CDR2 YNFKEQ, per germline. The CDR3 length is 13 residues. V dropped 3 bases and J dropped 4 bases, with 9 bases sitting between them. DNA for the CDR3: TGTGCCAGCAGCCATACAGAAAGCTATGGCTACACCTTC. Protein: CASSHTESYGYTF.

The chain uses TRBV18 and TRBJ1-2, with D maybe TRBD1 (5 bases). CDR1 is KGHSH, CDR2 LQKENI, per germline. CDR3 size: 15 residues. V was clipped by 3 bases and J by 2 bases, with 13 bases between them. CDR3 in amino acids: CASSPFGGENYGYTF. CDR3 nucleotide sequence: TGTGCCAGCTCACCTTTTGGGGGGGAAAACTATGGCTACACCTTC.

The chain uses TRBV5-4 and TRBJ2-5; the match to TRBD2 covers 8 bases. V was clipped by 0 bases and J by 4 bases; unmatched bases: 2. This CDR3 comprises 14 residues. Germline CDR1 and CDR2: SGHNT and YYREEE (reference sequence). CDR3 region: CASSLGSGGETQYF. The CDR3 region has the DNA TGTGCCAGCAGCTTGGGGAGCGGGGGAGAGACCCAGTACTTC. Full variable domain (rest looked up from reference TRBV5-4 and TRBJ2-5): ETGVTQSPTHLIKTRGQQVTLRCSSQSGHNTVSWYQQALGQGPQFIFQYYREEENGRGNFPPRFSGLQFPNYSSELNVNALELDDSALYLCASSLGSGGETQYFGPGTRLLVL.

V is TRBV5-6 and J is TRBJ1-2, with 7 bases lining up with TRBD1. Germline CDR1 is SGHDT and CDR2 is YYEEEE. The CDR3 is 14 amino acids. V lost 0 bases and J lost 2; bases outside the gene matches: 1. The CDR3 bases are TGTGCCAGCAGCTTGGAAGGGGGCAACTATGGCTACACCTTC. The encoded protein is CASSLEGGNYGYTF.

The V call is TRBV10-3, the J call TRBJ1-1; 8 bases agree with TRBD1. Germline CDR1 is ENHRY and CDR2 is SYGVKD. V was pared by 3 bases and J by 7 bases, with 7 bases of the junction left unmatched. The CDR3 has 14 amino acids. This CDR3 is CAISDYDRGSEAFF. CDR3 in DNA: TGTGCCATCAGTGATTACGACAGGGGTAGTGAAGCTTTCTTT.

This clone was counted only a few times. The genes are TRBV27 and TRBJ1-4; D gene uncertain. CDR3 length equals 14 residues. Trimming took off 2 bases at V and 7 bases at J, with 11 bases between the two ends. CDR1 MNHEY and CDR2 SMNVEV come from the germline V gene (reference sequence). The CDR3 is CASSLKRRFEKLFF. In nucleotides, the CDR3 is TGTGCCAGCAGTTTAAAACGGCGGTTTGAAAAACTGTTTTTT.

This chain joins TRBV6-4 and TRBJ2-2; 9 bases are shared with TRBD1. Looked up from germline, CDR1 is MRHNA and CDR2 is SNTAGT. This CDR3 is built from 15 residues. Trimming cost V 5 bases and J 2 bases; bases outside gene matches: 3. CDR3 residues: CASSRTGENTGELFF. CDR3 in DNA: TGTGCCAGCAGTAGGACAGGGGAAAACACCGGGGAGCTGTTTTTT.